The TCR beta chain described here comes from a study of control samples from healthy donors and cancer patients (TCRdb year 2020). From the germline V gene, CDR1 is SGHTA and CDR2 is FQGNSA. The CDR3 spans 15 residues, from the cysteine through the phenylalanine. Just the 45-base CDR3 DNA is kept, in frame starting at base 1. The V and J ends are trimmed by 3 bases and 2 bases, leaving 11 bases between them. A note on this clone: Its antigen specificity is not known. Within one base of it there is no much larger clone, and no base qualities were kept.

Library prep was done by the immunoSEQ multiplex PCR assay. In its TCRdb copy, this immuneACCESS table keeps in-frame sequences only and misses some clones. Where compared with another copy, unresolved V genes explain less than half of these, and the others have no known cause. In all, the sample holds roughly 120,000 clones, and over 85% of those were seen once. 3.6% of the sample rests with the top ten. The receptor was isolated from a man aged 25 to 40 in good health. The receptor chain draws on TRBV7-2 and TRBJ1-3, and possibly TRBD1, on 5 matching bases. Sequencing input: blood. The CDR3: CASSLGVGTGNTIYF. The nucleotide sequence is given as TGTGCCAGCAGCTTGGGGGTGGGAACTGGAAACACCATATATTTT.